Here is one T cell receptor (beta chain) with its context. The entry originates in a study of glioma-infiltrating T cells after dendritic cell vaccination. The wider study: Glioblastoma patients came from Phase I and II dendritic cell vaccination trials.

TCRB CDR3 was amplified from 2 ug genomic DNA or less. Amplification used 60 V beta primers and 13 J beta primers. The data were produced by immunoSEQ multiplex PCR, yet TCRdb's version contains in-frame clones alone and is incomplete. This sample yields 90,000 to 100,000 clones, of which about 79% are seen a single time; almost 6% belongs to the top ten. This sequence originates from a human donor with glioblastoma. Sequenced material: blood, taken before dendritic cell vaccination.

The CDR3 sequence: CASSPDKWDTEAFF. The CDR3, as DNA: TGTGCCAGCAGCCCGGACAAATGGGACACTGAAGCTTTCTTT. V gene TRBV7-9 combines with J gene TRBJ1-1; D perhaps matches TRBD1 (5 bases). This CDR3 comprises 14 residues. Germline V lookup: CDR1 SEHNR, CDR2 FQNEAQ (reference sequence). Trimming cost V 5 bases and J 3 bases, with 13 bases left between them.